This T cell receptor (beta chain) was retrieved from a study of T cell responses to AZD1222 COVID-19 vaccine (dated by TCRdb to about 2021). Broadly, across the study: AZD1222 recipients with second doses at about 4 weeks or about 12 weeks were pooled, because spike-specific TCR depth and breadth did not differ between schedules. Trial participants were enrolled by age into subgroups of 18-55, 56-69 and 70-plus years, and roughly 160, 29 and 62 TCR-sequenced participants, respectively, were included in these subgroups. TCR sequencing covered over 230 trial participants: nearly 210 given two doses of AZD1222 and 26 given two doses of MenACWY control vaccine.

General study outcomes and caveats: Spike-specific TCR breadth and depth rose significantly after two AZD1222 doses compared with day 0 and with MenACWY recipients. No day 14 peak-response samples were available, so repertoires were characterized only after the peak T cell response. Participants were mostly white British, with more females than males. The authors suggested clonal diversity may have been underestimated. The whole spike protein was spanned by vaccine-associated CD4 TCRs, and dominant responses were seen in regions 160-218 and 743-854. In the small 56-69-year group, the increase in depth fell short of significance, most likely because of low power. Conclusions about previously exposed vaccinees are limited, since just a handful of AZD1222 recipients were seropositive for SARS-CoV-2 at baseline. Reportedly, almost half of the unique spike-specific TCRs recognized epitopes lying outside the regions that are mutated in the B.1.351 and B.1.1.7 variants.

Worth noting for this clone: The antigen it binds to is not known. Per-base quality was not reported, and no clone a single base away is much larger than it.

The CDR3 regions of human TCRbeta chains were analyzed by immunosequencing. Per the original workflow: TCRs in the repertoires were compared against a reference library of SARS-CoV-2-specific TCRs that had been generated with the MIRA antigen-specificity platform. Breadth was defined as the fraction of unique TCRs that were SARS-CoV-2-associated. Depth was defined as the fraction of total T cells that were SARS-CoV-2-associated. Using the MIRA data, each spike-specific TCR was assigned both to the spike region to which the TCR was reactive and to a CD4 or CD8 class. Log10-transformed breadth and depth values were compared by one-way ANOVA with Sidak's multiple comparisons tests. Held by TCRdb, this immuneACCESS table contains in-frame sequences only and omits some clones. Under half of the omission traces to an unresolved V gene where checked; the cause of the rest is unknown. V and J calls and clone size are given by that table; D and trimming were obtained from the DNA. A total of 90,000 to 100,000 clones appear in this sample, about 88% of them only once. The top ten constitute around 3.5% of the sample.

Taken from cysteine to phenylalanine, the CDR3 has 12 residues. Here the CDR3 DNA is all that survives: 36 bases in frame from base 1. CDR1 and CDR2 were assigned from the germline V gene (reference sequence) as SGHKS and YYEKEE. The trim is 3 bases for V and 10 bases for J, with a gap of 11 bases between the germline ends. This specimen's time point label, interpreted: baseline before first vaccination. Vaccinee samples came from UK trials COV001 and COV002, including a single-blind randomized controlled phase 2/3 trial of AZD1222 (ChAdOx1 nCoV-19) in healthy adults. For TCRbeta chain sequencing, PBMC samples from trial participants were taken at day 0 and at day 28 after the second dose.

The sequence derives from an adult in good health. Recombination joined TRBV5-5 with TRBJ2-1; a tentative D call is TRBD1 (5 bases match). Material: peripheral blood, obtained on day 0 of AZD1222 vaccination. The DNA reads TGTGCCAGCAGCTATACAGGAGAAGAGCAGTTCTTC. Translated, it gives CASSYTGEEQFF.